These 6 T cell receptor beta chains share one sample of origin, sequenced in a study of blood T cell repertoires in COVID-19 (dated by TCRdb to the early 2020s). Receptors were amplified or captured by the immunoSEQ multiplex PCR assay. TCRdb provides this immuneACCESS table in a form limited to in-frame rearrangements. Some clones are lacking; in checked studies, under half of them reflect an unresolved V gene, and why the rest are absent is not known. A total of around 120,000 clones appear in this sample, 85% to 90% of them only once. The ten largest clones take up 25% to 35% of the sample. The sequencing sample was made of peripheral blood. These receptors were taken from a woman in her seventies with acute or convalescent COVID-19.

DNA for the CDR3: TGTGCCACCAGCAGAGACAGGGTCAGGATTTGGTCCTATAATTCACCCCTCCACTTT. Protein: CATSRDRVRIWSYNSPLHF. The chain combines TRBV15 with TRBJ1-6; maybe TRBD1 (5 bases). The germline V and J ends were trimmed by 0 bases and 1 base, with 16 bases remaining between them. The germline gives CDR1 LNHNV, CDR2 YYDKDF (reference sequence). The CDR3 covers 19 residues.

The V call is TRBV9, the J call TRBJ1-5; D is perhaps TRBD1 (6 bases). From germline, CDR1 is SGDLS and CDR2 YYNGEE. CDR3 length: 15 amino acids. Trimming removed 4 bases at V and 2 bases at J, with 13 bases between. CDR3 sequence: CASSPTGFGNQPQHF. The CDR3 DNA is TGTGCCAGCAGCCCGACAGGATTTGGCAATCAGCCCCAGCATTTT.

The genes are TRBV19 and TRBJ1-2, with D perhaps matching TRBD1 (5 bases). Germline-derived CDR1 and CDR2 are LNHDA and SQIVND (reference sequence). CDR3 length: 14 residues. The ends were cut back, 5 bases at V and 4 bases at J, with 14 bases in the middle. CDR3 bases: TGTGCCAGTAGTGGGGGGGGAGACGCCTATGGCTACACCTTC. Protein sequence: CASSGGGDAYGYTF.

This chain links TRBV27 with TRBJ1-2, with D possibly TRBD1 on 5 matching bases. CDR1 and CDR2 (germline): MNHEY, SMNVEV (reference sequence). Trimming removed 6 bases from V and 5 bases from J, with 13 bases in between. CDR3 length equals 13 residues. DNA of the CDR3: TGTGCCAGCAGGGGCAGGGTCGGATATGGCTACACCTTC. This translates into CASRGRVGYGYTF.

Only a few counts were recorded for this clone. This sequence joins TRBV25-1 and TRBJ1-6; D gene unclear. With 3 bases removed from V and 7 bases from J, the gap between germline ends came to 4 bases. This CDR3 is 12 amino acids long. The germline V gene encodes CDR1 MGHDK and CDR2 SYGVNS. The CDR3 DNA reads as TGTGCCAGCAGTGATACAAATTCACCCCTCCACTTT. It translates to CASSDTNSPLHF.

The CDR3 nucleotides read TGTGCCAGCAGCCCCTACGAGACCCAGTACTTC. Its translation: CASSPYETQYF. This chain links TRBV7-8 with TRBJ2-5; D ambiguous. V was cut by 5 bases and J by 5 bases, with 6 bases left in between. The CDR3 is 11 amino acids. The V gene's germline CDR1 is SGHVS and CDR2 FQNEAQ.